This TCR beta chain was obtained from a study of long-term antiretroviral therapy in people with HIV. Germline values: CDR1 LNHDA, CDR2 SQIVND (reference sequence). The CDR3 runs to 18 residues. After removal of 4 bases from V and 0 bases from J, the junction contained 14 bases not matched to a gene. immunoSEQ v3.0 was run at survey level. Data came from immunoSEQ multiplex PCR; TCRdb stores just in-frame clones and leaves some out. The sample shows more than 15,000 clones, roughly 80% of them seen only once. The specimen comprised unsorted PBMCs, sampled roughly 1.3 years before starting antiretroviral therapy. The V call is TRBV19, the J call TRBJ2-7, with 8 bases fitting TRBD2. The sequence was collected from a man in his thirties or forties with HIV. In DNA, the CDR3 is TGTGCCAGTAGTAAAGCGGGAGACCAAGGACTGCACTCCTACGAGCAGTACTTC. Translated: CASSKAGDQGLHSYEQYF.